Included here is one T cell receptor beta chain sequence, with context. Its antigen is not identified. The CDR3 has 10 amino acids. Germline V lookup: CDR1 DFQATT, CDR2 SNEGSKA (reference sequence). V was pared by 8 bases and J by 7 bases, with 9 bases between. Sorting defined conventional CD4 T cells as CD4+CD127+. This sample was taken from a study of B cell selection in AIRE deficiency. The study, taken as a whole, reports: Patient Tconv and Treg cells showed healthy-like TCRBV usage, CDR3 length, diversity. Of over 3,500 shared Treg TCRbeta sequences, approximately 31% were healthy-only, just over 9% patient-only.

Authors' analysis steps: Patients' conventional T cells yielded roughly 1.2x10^5 distinct TCRbeta sequences; donors' approximately 140,000. Clones were sequenced by immunoSEQ multiplex PCR, and TCRdb holds only the in-frame ones, with some missing. D and trimming come from the DNA, and the V and J calls and clone size come from that table. The table has approximately 19,000 clones, roughly 97% seen once. The chain employs TRBV20-1 and TRBJ2-1; TRBD1 or TRBD2 may be the D gene (5 bases each). Sample: conventional CD4+ T cells sorted from PBMCs. This TCR came from a human donor with AIRE deficiency. CDR3 sequence: CSRWGNEQFF. CDR3 DNA: TGCAGTCGGTGGGGGAATGAGCAGTTCTTC.